This is a list of T cell receptor beta chains from one sample in a study of blood T cells in healthy people across ages. TCRdb fed the 5' RACE reads into MiXCR, producing one record per CDR3 protein. The sample shows 1.4 million or so distinct CDR3 sequences, under 55% of them seen only once. Sample: blood. The origin of the receptors is a woman aged 18-35 years in good health. Both conserved end residues are part of each CDR3. The order of the fields is D gene, V gene, J gene, clone size, CDR3 protein, CDR3 DNA. The D gene is left open where the match is weak. For some rows the clone size is stated as once, few or many, or as a class when expanded; others skip it.

D gene: NA; V gene: TRBV7-9; J gene: TRBJ2-5; clone size: NA; CDR3 protein: CASAVGIKETQYF; CDR3 DNA: TGTGCCAGCGCCGTTGGAATCAAAGAGACCCAGTACTTC
D gene: NA; V gene: TRBV9; J gene: TRBJ1-5; clone size: NA; CDR3 protein: CASSVDFKGQPQHF; CDR3 DNA: TGTGCCAGCAGCGTAGATTTTAAGGGACAGCCCCAGCATTTT
D gene: TRBD2; V gene: TRBV18; J gene: TRBJ2-7; clone size: NA; CDR3 protein: CASPSGLAEKNEQYF; CDR3 DNA: TGTGCCAGCCCATCAGGACTAGCAGAGAAAAACGAGCAGTACTTC
D gene: NA; V gene: TRBV20-1; J gene: TRBJ2-4; clone size: NA; CDR3 protein: CSAPGPPAKNIQYF; CDR3 DNA: TGCAGTGCGCCTGGGCCACCGGCCAAAAACATTCAGTACTTC
D gene: TRBD1; V gene: TRBV7-9; J gene: TRBJ2-1; clone size: many; CDR3 protein: CASSPTLGQGSYNEQFF; CDR3 DNA: TGTGCCAGCAGCCCCACTTTGGGACAGGGGTCCTACAATGAGCAGTTCTTC
D gene: TRBD1; V gene: TRBV27; J gene: TRBJ2-7; clone size: once; CDR3 protein: CASSYSSGQVSYEQYF; CDR3 DNA: TGTGCCAGCAGTTACTCCTCAGGACAGGTCTCCTACGAGCAGTACTTC
D gene: TRBD2; V gene: TRBV7-2; J gene: TRBJ2-3; clone size: many; CDR3 protein: CASSPTSGGSTDTQYF; CDR3 DNA: TGTGCCAGCAGCCCGACTAGCGGGGGTAGCACAGATACGCAGTATTTT
D gene: NA; V gene: TRBV27; J gene: TRBJ1-5; clone size: once; CDR3 protein: CASSPLYSPTKLSNQPQHF; CDR3 DNA: TGTGCCAGCAGTCCCCTATATAGCCCGACAAAACTTAGCAATCAGCCCCAGCATTTT
D gene: TRBD2; V gene: TRBV7-2; J gene: TRBJ2-7; clone size: NA; CDR3 protein: CASSSGLGSYEQYF; CDR3 DNA: TGTGCCAGCAGCTCGGGACTAGGCTCCTACGAGCAGTACTTC
D gene: NA; V gene: TRBV12-3/TRBV12-4; J gene: TRBJ1-3; clone size: few; CDR3 protein: CASSPGGGNTIYF; CDR3 DNA: TGTGCCAGCAGTCCCGGGGGTGGAAACACCATATATTTT
D gene: NA; V gene: TRBV29-1; J gene: TRBJ2-7; clone size: many; CDR3 protein: CSVGPAGEFEQYF; CDR3 DNA: TGCAGCGTTGGGCCAGCGGGCGAATTCGAGCAGTACTTC
D gene: TRBD2; V gene: TRBV5-1; J gene: TRBJ2-1; clone size: NA; CDR3 protein: CASSFRGGLGNEQFF; CDR3 DNA: TGCGCCAGCAGCTTCCGCGGGGGGCTGGGCAATGAGCAGTTCTTC
D gene: NA; V gene: TRBV12-5; J gene: TRBJ2-7; clone size: NA; CDR3 protein: CASGLDPDSRPTYEQYF; CDR3 DNA: TGTGCTAGTGGTTTGGACCCGGACAGTCGACCGACCTACGAGCAGTACTTC
D gene: NA; V gene: TRBV12-3/TRBV12-4; J gene: TRBJ1-1; clone size: NA; CDR3 protein: CASTQGTEAFF; CDR3 DNA: TGTGCCAGCACCCAGGGCACTGAAGCTTTCTTT
D gene: TRBD2; V gene: TRBV5-6; J gene: TRBJ2-7; clone size: once; CDR3 protein: CASSLVLAGGSSYNEQYF; CDR3 DNA: TGTGCCAGCAGCTTGGTGTTAGCGGGAGGGAGCTCCTACAATGAGCAGTACTTC
D gene: NA; V gene: TRBV20-1; J gene: TRBJ1-4; clone size: few; CDR3 protein: CSARGGKNEKLFF; CDR3 DNA: TGCAGTGCCCGAGGCGGGAAAAATGAAAAACTGTTTTTT
D gene: TRBD2; V gene: TRBV6-1; J gene: TRBJ2-5; clone size: NA; CDR3 protein: CASRVPGLAGLEQYF; CDR3 DNA: TGTGCCAGCAGGGTACCGGGACTAGCGGGTCTTGAGCAGTACTTC
D gene: TRBD1; V gene: TRBV6-7; J gene: TRBJ2-3; clone size: few; CDR3 protein: CASSLQGARTDTQYF; CDR3 DNA: TGTGCCAGCAGTCTACAGGGGGCACGCACAGATACGCAGTATTTT
D gene: TRBD2; V gene: TRBV9; J gene: TRBJ2-7; clone size: few; CDR3 protein: CASSAGVAGDYEQYF; CDR3 DNA: TGTGCCAGCAGCGCCGGAGTAGCGGGAGACTACGAGCAGTACTTC
D gene: NA; V gene: TRBV25-1; J gene: TRBJ2-5; clone size: NA; CDR3 protein: CASSGTGMAVKETQYF; CDR3 DNA: TGTGCCAGCAGTGGGACGGGGATGGCAGTCAAAGAGACCCAGTACTTC
D gene: TRBD1; V gene: TRBV2; J gene: TRBJ2-3; clone size: NA; CDR3 protein: CAGQGPLTDTQYF; CDR3 DNA: TGTGCCGGACAGGGACCGCTCACAGATACGCAGTATTTT
D gene: TRBD1; V gene: TRBV10-3; J gene: TRBJ1-2; clone size: few; CDR3 protein: CAISESSPGGTYGYTF; CDR3 DNA: TGTGCCATCAGTGAGTCGAGTCCAGGGGGCACATATGGCTACACCTTC
D gene: TRBD1; V gene: TRBV7-3; J gene: TRBJ2-1; clone size: NA; CDR3 protein: CASSLKGALYNEQFF; CDR3 DNA: TGTGCCAGCAGCTTAAAGGGGGCTCTCTACAATGAGCAGTTCTTC
D gene: NA; V gene: TRBV7-2; J gene: TRBJ2-2; clone size: NA; CDR3 protein: CASRAGFSYTGELFF; CDR3 DNA: TGTGCCAGCAGAGCAGGGTTTTCGTACACCGGGGAGCTGTTTTTT
D gene: NA; V gene: TRBV5-1; J gene: TRBJ2-1; clone size: many; CDR3 protein: CASSLAGLSYNEQFF; CDR3 DNA: TGCGCCAGCAGCTTGGCGGGCTTGTCCTACAATGAGCAGTTCTTC
D gene: NA; V gene: TRBV28; J gene: TRBJ2-5; clone size: NA; CDR3 protein: CASRGGFTSNEQYF; CDR3 DNA: TGTGCCAGCAGGGGGGGATTTACGTCCAATGAGCAGTACTTC
D gene: NA; V gene: TRBV6-5; J gene: TRBJ2-1; clone size: few; CDR3 protein: CASSPGGENEQFF; CDR3 DNA: TGTGCCAGCAGCCCAGGCGGGGAGAATGAGCAGTTCTTC
D gene: NA; V gene: TRBV6-1; J gene: TRBJ1-2; clone size: NA; CDR3 protein: CASRERRGPGISGYTF; CDR3 DNA: TGTGCCAGCAGGGAGAGAAGAGGACCGGGTATTTCGGGCTACACCTTC
D gene: TRBD1; V gene: TRBV7-9; J gene: TRBJ2-7; clone size: few; CDR3 protein: CASSSNFDRGVSYEQYF; CDR3 DNA: TGTGCCAGCAGCTCCAACTTTGACAGGGGGGTCTCCTACGAGCAGTACTTC
D gene: NA; V gene: TRBV20-1; J gene: TRBJ1-1; clone size: few; CDR3 protein: CSARSATGNTEAFF; CDR3 DNA: TGCAGTGCTAGATCCGCAACCGGGAACACTGAAGCTTTCTTT
D gene: NA; V gene: TRBV12-3/TRBV12-4; J gene: TRBJ2-7; clone size: NA; CDR3 protein: CACSQAYEQYF; CDR3 DNA: TGTGCCTGTTCACAAGCCTACGAGCAGTACTTC
D gene: TRBD2; V gene: TRBV20-1; J gene: TRBJ2-5; clone size: NA; CDR3 protein: CSARRPLAGALEQYF; CDR3 DNA: TGCAGTGCTAGGCGGCCCCTAGCGGGAGCACTAGAGCAGTACTTC
D gene: TRBD2; V gene: TRBV13; J gene: TRBJ2-7; clone size: NA; CDR3 protein: CASSVGSGRDSYEQYF; CDR3 DNA: TGTGCCAGCAGCGTCGGCAGCGGGAGGGATTCCTACGAGCAGTACTTC
D gene: TRBD2; V gene: TRBV27; J gene: TRBJ2-7; clone size: few; CDR3 protein: CASTPLAGGSYEQYF; CDR3 DNA: TGTGCCAGCACTCCTTTAGCGGGAGGCTCCTACGAGCAGTACTTC
D gene: TRBD1; V gene: TRBV24-1; J gene: TRBJ2-5; clone size: NA; CDR3 protein: CATSDADRGRNNEQYF; CDR3 DNA: TGTGCCACCAGTGATGCTGACAGGGGCCGTAACAATGAGCAGTACTTC
D gene: TRBD2; V gene: TRBV18; J gene: TRBJ2-5; clone size: NA; CDR3 protein: CASSPASGGNEQYF; CDR3 DNA: TGTGCCAGCTCACCAGCCAGCGGGGGTAATGAGCAGTACTTC
D gene: NA; V gene: TRBV20-1; J gene: TRBJ2-3; clone size: NA; CDR3 protein: CSARDLWASATDTQYF; CDR3 DNA: TGCAGTGCTAGAGATCTCTGGGCGTCGGCCACAGATACGCAGTATTTT
D gene: TRBD2; V gene: TRBV12-3/TRBV12-4; J gene: TRBJ2-7; clone size: few; CDR3 protein: CASSSSGRLNEQYF; CDR3 DNA: TGTGCCAGCAGTTCTAGCGGGAGGTTGAATGAGCAGTACTTC
D gene: NA; V gene: TRBV6-6; J gene: TRBJ1-2; clone size: NA; CDR3 protein: CASSYPWGYGYTF; CDR3 DNA: TGTGCCAGCAGTTACCCATGGGGATATGGCTACACCTTC